These 4 T cell receptor beta chains originate from one sample sequenced in a study of blood T cell repertoires in COVID-19. Only in-frame clones appear in the TCRdb table, and some are missing; sequencing was by immunoSEQ multiplex PCR. The sample records 230,000 or so clones, under 90% being singletons. The sequenced sample was peripheral blood. The receptors were sampled from a man aged 30 to 39 with active or convalescent COVID-19.

J is TRBJ2-1 and V is TRBV18, with 10 bases that match TRBD2. J was trimmed by 9 bases and V by 5 bases; bases with no gene match: 13. The CDR3 sequence is 16 residues long. The germline V gene has CDR1 KGHSH and CDR2 LQKENI. The CDR3 reads CASSSLAGDTRGEQFF. The DNA for the CDR3 is TGTGCCAGCTCATCGCTAGCGGGGGATACCAGGGGTGAGCAGTTCTTC.

This clone came up once. The rearrangement joins TRBV7-9 to TRBJ1-2; D is uncertain. Trimming removed 7 bases at V and 1 base at J, with 10 bases between. Germline assignment: CDR1 SEHNR and CDR2 FQNEAQ (reference sequence). This CDR3 spans 13 amino acids. The CDR3 coding sequence is TGTGCCAGCAACAGAGATTTTAACTATGGCTACACCTTC. This codes for CASNRDFNYGYTF.

The chain uses TRBV9 and TRBJ1-4; the match to TRBD1 covers 7 bases. CDR3 length: 14 residues. Germline-derived CDR1 and CDR2 are SGDLS and YYNGEE. Trimming removed 2 bases from V and 4 bases from J; junction bases left unmatched: 2. The CDR3 sequence is CASSVGQFNEKLFF. The CDR3 DNA sequence: TGTGCCAGCAGCGTGGGACAGTTTAATGAAAAACTGTTTTTT.

About this clone itself: Since a far larger clone is one base different, this is likely a read error. The same CDR3 arises from other DNA sequences in this sample as well. The rearrangement uses TRBV30 and TRBJ1-2, with D possibly matching TRBD1 (6 bases). Germline lookup yields CDR1 GTSNPN and CDR2 SVGIG (reference sequence). V dropped 5 bases and J dropped 8 bases, with 12 bases sitting between them. There are 11 residues in the CDR3. The CDR3, as DNA: TGTGCCTGGGAGGTAGGGGGAGGCTACACCTTC. Its protein product is CAWEVGGGYTF. Full variable domain (outside the CDR3, taken from reference TRBV30 and TRBJ1-2): SQTIHQWPATLVQPVGSPLSLECTVEGTSNPNLYWYRQAAGRGLQLLFYSVGIGQISSEVPQNLSASRPQDRQFILSSKKLLLSDSGFYLCAWEVGGGYTFGSGTRLTVV.